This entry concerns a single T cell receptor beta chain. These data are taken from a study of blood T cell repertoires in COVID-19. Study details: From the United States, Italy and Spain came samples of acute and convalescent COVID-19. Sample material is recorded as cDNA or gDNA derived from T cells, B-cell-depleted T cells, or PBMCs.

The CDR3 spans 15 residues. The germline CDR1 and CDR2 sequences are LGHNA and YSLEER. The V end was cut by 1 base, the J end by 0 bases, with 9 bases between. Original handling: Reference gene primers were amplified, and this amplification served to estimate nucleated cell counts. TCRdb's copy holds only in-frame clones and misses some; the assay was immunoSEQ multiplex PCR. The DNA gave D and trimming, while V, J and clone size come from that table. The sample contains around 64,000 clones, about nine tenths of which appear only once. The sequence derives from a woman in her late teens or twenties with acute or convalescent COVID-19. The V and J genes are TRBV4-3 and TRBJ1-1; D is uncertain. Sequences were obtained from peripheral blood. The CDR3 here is CASSQAHRMNTEAFF. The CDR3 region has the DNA TGCGCCAGCAGCCAAGCCCACAGAATGAACACTGAAGCTTTCTTT.